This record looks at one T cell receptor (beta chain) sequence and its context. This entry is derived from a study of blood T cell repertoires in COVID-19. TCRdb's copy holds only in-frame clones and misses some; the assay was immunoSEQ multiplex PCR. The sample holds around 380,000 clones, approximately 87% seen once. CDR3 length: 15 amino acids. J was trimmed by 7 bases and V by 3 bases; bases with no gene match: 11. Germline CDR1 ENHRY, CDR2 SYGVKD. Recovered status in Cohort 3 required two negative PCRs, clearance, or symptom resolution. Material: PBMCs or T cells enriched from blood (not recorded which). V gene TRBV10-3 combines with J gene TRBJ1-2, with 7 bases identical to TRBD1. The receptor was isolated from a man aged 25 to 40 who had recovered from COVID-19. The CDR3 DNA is TGTGCCATCAGTGATGGGCCCGAGGGGGCGCGTGGCTACACCTTC. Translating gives CAISDGPEGARGYTF.